These T cell receptor beta chains were read from a single sample in a study of shared clonotypes between healthy human individuals. Clones were read by immunoSEQ multiplex PCR, and TCRdb kept only the in-frame ones, dropping some. The sample contains 1.5 million to 2.5 million clones, about 95% of which appear only once. The specimen sequenced was naive CD8+ T cells sorted from blood. The receptor set was obtained from a man between 18 and 35 years old in good health. Both conserved end residues are part of each CDR3. A D gene is named only where the DNA matches it firmly. Clone size is given for some rows only: seen once, a few or many times, or a class if the clone is expanded.

clone size	V gene	J gene	CDR3 length	D gene	CDR3 protein	CDR3 DNA
-	TRBV27	TRBJ2-1	14	TRBD2	CASSIGAGGEEQFF	TGTGCCAGCAGTATCGGGGCCGGGGGGGAAGAGCAGTTCTTC
-	TRBV9	TRBJ1-1	14	-	CASSVVSGNTEAFF	TGTGCCAGCAGCGTAGTTTCAGGGAACACTGAAGCTTTCTTT
-	TRBV27	TRBJ1-1	14	-	CASSFAWGGTEAFF	TGTGCCAGCAGTTTTGCTTGGGGTGGCACTGAAGCTTTCTTT
-	TRBV7-9	TRBJ2-2	15	-	CATLDSRANTGELFF	TGTGCCACCCTGGACTCGCGCGCGAACACCGGGGAGCTGTTTTTT
-	TRBV4-3	TRBJ2-1	17	-	CASSQELGLSSYNEQFF	TGCGCCAGCAGCCAAGAACTGGGGTTGAGCTCCTACAATGAGCAGTTCTTC
-	TRBV4-3	TRBJ2-3	16	TRBD1	CASSQERQGEEDTQYF	TGCGCCAGCAGCCAAGAGAGACAGGGGGAAGAAGATACGCAGTATTTT
-	TRBV27	TRBJ2-7	14	-	CASSLTGAPSEQYF	TGTGCCAGCAGTTTAACGGGGGCACCGAGCGAGCAGTACTTC
few	TRBV4-1	TRBJ1-1	14	-	CASSQGELGTEAFF	TGCGCCAGCAGCCAAGGGGAATTAGGCACTGAAGCTTTCTTT
-	TRBV5-6	TRBJ2-2	14	TRBD1	CASSLRQGGGELFF	TGTGCCAGCAGCTTAAGACAGGGTGGCGGGGAGCTGTTTTTT
-	TRBV4-1	TRBJ2-7	15	-	CASSQDRQGKIAQYF	TGCGCCAGCAGCCAAGATCGCCAGGGAAAAATAGCGCAGTACTTC
-	TRBV6-6	TRBJ2-7	14	TRBD1	CASSYSGTGDEQYF	TGTGCCAGCAGTTACTCTGGGACAGGGGACGAGCAGTACTTC